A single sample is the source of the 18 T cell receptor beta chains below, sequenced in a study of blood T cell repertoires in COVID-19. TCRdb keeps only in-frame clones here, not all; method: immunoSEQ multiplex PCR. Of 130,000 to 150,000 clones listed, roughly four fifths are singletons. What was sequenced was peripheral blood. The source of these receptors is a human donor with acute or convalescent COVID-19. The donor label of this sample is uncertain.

This CDR3 reads CASSLIGDRGGSDTQYF. The DNA for the CDR3 is TGTGCCAGCAGCTTAATAGGCGACCGAGGAGGGTCAGATACGCAGTATTTT. The chain joins TRBV7-3 to TRBJ2-3; the D gene is possibly TRBD2 (6 bases). V lost 1 base and J lost 4, with 18 bases in between. This CDR3 is 17 amino acids long. CDR1 and CDR2 from the germline V gene are SGHTA and FQGTGA.

The CDR3 DNA reads as TGTGCCAGCAGCCACCGTCCCGGACAGGCCGGGACAGATACGCAGTATTTT. Protein sequence: CASSHRPGQAGTDTQYF. The chain combines TRBV7-3 with TRBJ2-3; the match to TRBD1 covers 7 bases. The CDR3 totals 17 residues. Looked up from germline, CDR1 is SGHTA and CDR2 is FQGTGA. Losses at the gene ends were 5 bases for V and 3 bases for J; bases not matched to a gene: 14.

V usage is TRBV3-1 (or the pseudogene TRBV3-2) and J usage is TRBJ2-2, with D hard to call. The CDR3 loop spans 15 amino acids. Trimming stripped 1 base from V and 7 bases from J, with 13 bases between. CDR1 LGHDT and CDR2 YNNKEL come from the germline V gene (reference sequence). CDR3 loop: CASSQGAPGIGELFF. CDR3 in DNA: TGTGCCAGCAGCCAAGGGGCCCCCGGTATCGGGGAGCTGTTTTTT.

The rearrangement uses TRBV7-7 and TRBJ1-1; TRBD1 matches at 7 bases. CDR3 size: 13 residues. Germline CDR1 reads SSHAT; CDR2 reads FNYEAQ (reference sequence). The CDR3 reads CAVRPAGGIEAFF. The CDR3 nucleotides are TGTGCTGTCCGACCCGCAGGGGGGATTGAAGCTTTCTTT.

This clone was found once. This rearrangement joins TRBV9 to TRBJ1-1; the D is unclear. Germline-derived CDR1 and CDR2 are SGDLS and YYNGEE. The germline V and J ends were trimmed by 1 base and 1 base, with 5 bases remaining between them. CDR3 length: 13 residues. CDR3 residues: CASSVYGNTEAFF. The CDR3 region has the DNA TGTGCCAGCAGCGTATACGGGAACACTGAAGCTTTCTTT.

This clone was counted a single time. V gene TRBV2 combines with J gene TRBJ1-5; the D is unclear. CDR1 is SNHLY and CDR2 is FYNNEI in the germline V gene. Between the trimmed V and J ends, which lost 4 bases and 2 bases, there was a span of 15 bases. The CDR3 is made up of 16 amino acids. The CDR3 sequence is CASSVNTGGRNQPQHF. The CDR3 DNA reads TGTGCCAGCAGTGTAAATACCGGAGGTCGCAATCAGCCCCAGCATTTT.

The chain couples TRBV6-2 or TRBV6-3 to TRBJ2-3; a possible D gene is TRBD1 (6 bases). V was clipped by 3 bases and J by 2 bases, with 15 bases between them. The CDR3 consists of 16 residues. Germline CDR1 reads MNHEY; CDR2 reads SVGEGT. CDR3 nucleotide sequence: TGTGCCAGCAGTTATTCGGACAGAACTTTCACAGATACGCAGTATTTT. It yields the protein CASSYSDRTFTDTQYF.

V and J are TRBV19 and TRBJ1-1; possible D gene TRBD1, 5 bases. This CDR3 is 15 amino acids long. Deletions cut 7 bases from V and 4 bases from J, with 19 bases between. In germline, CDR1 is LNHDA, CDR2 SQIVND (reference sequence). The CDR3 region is CASNTGGVVGTEAFF. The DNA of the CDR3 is TGTGCCAGTAATACGGGGGGGGTTGTTGGCACTGAAGCTTTCTTT.

CDR3 coding DNA: TGTGCCAGCAGCCTACCCTACGGGGCTGGAAACACCATATATTTT. This sequence encodes CASSLPYGAGNTIYF. The chain joins TRBV13 to TRBJ1-3; D not certain. CDR1 and CDR2 (germline): PRHDT, FYEKMQ (reference sequence). This CDR3 is 15 amino acids long. V was clipped by 5 bases and J by 2 bases, with 13 bases between them.

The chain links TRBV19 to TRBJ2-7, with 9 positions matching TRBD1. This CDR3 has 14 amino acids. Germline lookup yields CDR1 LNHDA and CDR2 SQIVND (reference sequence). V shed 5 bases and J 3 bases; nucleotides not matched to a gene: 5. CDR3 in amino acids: CASSPGTGSYEQYF. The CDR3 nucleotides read TGTGCCAGTAGTCCCGGGACAGGGAGCTACGAGCAGTACTTC.

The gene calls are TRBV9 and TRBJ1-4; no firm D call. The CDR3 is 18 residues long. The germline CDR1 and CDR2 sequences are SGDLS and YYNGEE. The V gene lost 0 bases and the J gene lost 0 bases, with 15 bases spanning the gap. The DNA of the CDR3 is TGTGCCAGCAGCGTAGGGGCCAGCTTGTATGCAACTAATGAAAAACTGTTTTTT. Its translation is CASSVGASLYATNEKLFF.

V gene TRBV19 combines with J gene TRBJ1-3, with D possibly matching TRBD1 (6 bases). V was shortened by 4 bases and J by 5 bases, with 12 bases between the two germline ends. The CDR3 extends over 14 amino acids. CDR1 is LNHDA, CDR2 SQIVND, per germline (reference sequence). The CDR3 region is CASSTGQKRNTIYF. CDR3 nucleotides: TGTGCCAGTAGTACCGGACAGAAGAGAAACACCATATATTTT.

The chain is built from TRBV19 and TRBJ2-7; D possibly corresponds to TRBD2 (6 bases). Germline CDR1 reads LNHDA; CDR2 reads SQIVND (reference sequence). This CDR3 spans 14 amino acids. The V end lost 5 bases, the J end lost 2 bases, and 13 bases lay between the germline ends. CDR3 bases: TGTGCCAGTAGTCCCGGGGGTGGTACCTACGAGCAGTACTTC. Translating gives CASSPGGGTYEQYF.

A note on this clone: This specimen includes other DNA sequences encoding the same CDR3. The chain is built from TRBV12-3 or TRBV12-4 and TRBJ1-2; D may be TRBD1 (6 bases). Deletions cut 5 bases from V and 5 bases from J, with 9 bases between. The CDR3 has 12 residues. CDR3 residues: CASSRGFYGYTF. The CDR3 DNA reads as TGTGCCAGCAGTAGGGGGTTTTATGGCTACACCTTC.

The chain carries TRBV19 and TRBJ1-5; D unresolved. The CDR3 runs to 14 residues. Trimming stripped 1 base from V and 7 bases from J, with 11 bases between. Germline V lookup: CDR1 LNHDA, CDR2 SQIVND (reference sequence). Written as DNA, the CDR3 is TGTGCCAGTAGTATAGCCGAAGATGGCCAGCCCCAGCATTTT. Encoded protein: CASSIAEDGQPQHF.

The CDR3 DNA reads as TGTGCCAGCAGCCCTGGGACTCCTTGGAACTATGGCTACACCTTC. This encodes CASSPGTPWNYGYTF. The J gene is TRBJ1-2, the V gene TRBV3-1 (or the pseudogene TRBV3-2); TRBD1 might be the D (5 bases). The CDR3 runs 15 residues. Germline CDR1 is LGHDT and CDR2 is YNNKEL (reference sequence). Trimming left V 4 bases short and J 2 bases short, with 14 bases between.

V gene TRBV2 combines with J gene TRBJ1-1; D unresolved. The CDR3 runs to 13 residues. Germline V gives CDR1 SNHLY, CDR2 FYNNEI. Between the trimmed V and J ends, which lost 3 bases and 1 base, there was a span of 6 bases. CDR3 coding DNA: TGTGCCAGCAGTGAGAGACAGAACACTGAAGCTTTCTTT. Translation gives CASSERQNTEAFF.

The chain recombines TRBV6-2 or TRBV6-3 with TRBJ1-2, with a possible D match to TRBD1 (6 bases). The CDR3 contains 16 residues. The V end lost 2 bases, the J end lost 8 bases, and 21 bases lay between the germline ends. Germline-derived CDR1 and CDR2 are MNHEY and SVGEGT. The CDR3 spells CASSYPGGAGVNGYTF. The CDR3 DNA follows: TGTGCCAGCAGTTACCCCGGCGGCGCAGGGGTGAACGGCTACACCTTC.